This TCR beta chain came from a study of cytomegalovirus exposure and HLA in healthy donors (dated by TCRdb to the late 2010s). As for the study more broadly: An earlier analysis of 550 to 700 of the donors reported roughly 300 Gb of sequence data and roughly 110 million unique TCR beta sequences from about 179 million T cells. Every discovery cohort repertoire had been produced on one sequencing platform. High-throughput TCR immunosequencing, statistical association of individual TCRs with disease status, and machine learning were combined to predict cytomegalovirus infection status. A later genetic analysis used genome-wide SNP genotypes for about 55% of the 666 donors, treating that subset as a discovery cohort. HLA typing included class I and class II loci at four-digit resolution. A separate validation cohort of roughly 120 different subjects was used in addition to the roughly 670-subject first cohort. Of the approximately 400 genotyped donors, approximately 82% fell in the genetic ancestry cluster associated with self-reported Caucasian donors. A later analysis re-examined previously published TCR beta repertoires from more than 600 donors and added high-resolution HLA genotyping to investigate patterns of TCR occurrence. In the later analysis, no new phenotypic data were used to find candidate immune exposures; instead, reliance was placed on TCR beta sequences and their occurrence across donors. The study aimed to test whether signatures of past pathogen exposure could be identified by cataloging public T cell receptors. About five DR-DQ haplotypes were treated as single units for association and clustering because of strong linkage in the cohort. In an earlier analysis of 550 to 700 of the donors, high-throughput TCR beta sequencing was used to judge whether each TCR beta V gene segment behaved as functional or pseudogenic. Roughly 300 gigabases of sequencing data and 70 million to 100 million unique TCR sequences made up an early release that covered 640 HLA-typed donors. The number of typed donors differed by locus: about 620-640 for A, B, C, DRB1 and DQB1; approximately 520 for DQA1; 606 for DPA1; and roughly 450 for DPB1. Donor age, sex, ethnicity and CMV serostatus were compiled together with the repertoire data. The study profiled the T cell repertoires of 666 subjects by immunosequencing and related them to cytomegalovirus serostatus. Among 300 to 500 genotyped donors of the cohort, an average of roughly 230,000 unique TCR beta nucleotide sequences was sequenced per donor, of which about 20% were non-productive. What the work shows at the level of the full study, not this receptor alone: According to a later genetic analysis, donors in an Asian-associated ancestry cluster had fewer N-insertions in productive TCRs than the approximately 650-donor mean. In a later analysis, TCR association rates were found to vary across HLA loci, with the most associated TCRs seen for DRB1 alleles and the fewest for HLA-C alleles. At a false discovery rate of 0.05, a later analysis linked about 16,000 TCR beta sequences to specific HLA alleles. Presence/absence analyses assumed roughly uniform sequencing depth across donors, an assumption that may not hold. In vitro tests confirmed that three of the cytomegalovirus-associated TCR beta chains recognize cytomegalovirus antigens. Because HLA typing was unavailable for some donors at each locus, only the typed subset was used in association tests. Approximately 18 rarely observed V segments, including chromosome 9 orphons, were excluded from the earlier analysis of some 590 of the donors because counts were too low. Several of the top co-occurrence clusters appeared to be linked to parvovirus B19, influenza, CMV and Epstein-Barr virus, according to a later analysis. The classifier was reported to diagnose cytomegalovirus status with high specificity and sensitivity in both the original and validation cohorts. A later analysis found that HLA-associated TCR beta chains were more clonally expanded and had lower generation probabilities than equally common non-associated chains. Because the 87-base-pair reads could not distinguish some IMGT-functional V segments, including TRBV6-2 and TRBV6-3, those segments were excluded. Correlated functional status among segregating V segments might reflect linkage disequilibrium, but an unknown experimental factor could not be ruled out. The study listed over 150 TCR beta chains as associated with cytomegalovirus. According to a later analysis, most CMV-associated TCR beta chains appeared to be HLA-restricted, and the HLA associations seemed to be driven largely by CMV exposure. In this cohort, only TCR beta chains were sequenced, and detectable features were limited by the absence of alpha or paired-chain data. A further reported finding was that TCR beta sequences accurately predicted the HLA-A and HLA-B alleles for most subjects in the first cohort. When HLA alleles, especially DR and DQ, strongly co-occurred, attributing TCR associations to individual alleles was difficult. V-gene and J-gene trimming of TCR beta chains was associated with a missense DCLRE1C variant in a later genetic analysis, and the association was replicated in an independent cohort. A group of highly shared sequence variants was considered likely to be a technical artifact of the sequencing pipeline. In an earlier analysis of about 600 of the donors, most TCR beta V segments appeared in productive rearrangements about 87% or about 30% of the time, broadly matching IMGT annotations. CMV serostatus was the only immune exposure information available for the cohort. While some public TCRs were present in many individuals, most TCR sequences turned up only very rarely across donors. The authors suggested that the approach could potentially be extended to other disease states and immunological phenotypes.

Spanning cysteine to phenylalanine, the CDR3 consists of 18 amino acids. CDR3 DNA is the only sequence kept; it has 54 bases, read in frame from the first base. A distance of 23 bases separates the germline ends of V and J, which lose 8 bases and 0 bases respectively. The germline V gene supplies CDR1 KGHSH and CDR2 LQKENI. Libraries were constructed by the immunoSEQ multiplex PCR assay. A mixture of 60 forward primers for TCR Vbeta segments and 13 reverse primers for TCR Jbeta segments was used in the multiplex PCR. A multiplex PCR assay on genomic DNA amplified the CDR3 region of rearranged TCR beta genes. Amplified TCR beta libraries were sequenced as 87-base-pair reads on the Illumina HiSeq System. The study's processing was this. Across the 500 to 700 repertoires, a later analysis counted roughly 84 million unique TCR beta chains, roughly 11 million of which were shared by at least two donors. Raw reads were error-corrected and collapsed into unique sequences with a nearest-neighbor algorithm that merged closely related sequences to remove PCR and sequencing errors. To assign V, D and J gene segments, CDR3 sequences were aligned to IMGT reference sequences. For a sequence to be retained, at least a six-nucleotide match to both a V gene segment and a J gene segment was required. A rearrangement was called productive if the CDR3 had no stop codons and remained in frame with V and J, and every other rearrangement was called non-productive. Following IMGT convention, CDR3 was defined as the stretch from the second conserved V-encoded cysteine to the conserved J-encoded phenylalanine. The earlier analysis of roughly 590 of the donors excluded any sequence lacking an unambiguous match to a single V gene segment. In an earlier analysis of several hundred of the donors, a V segment was called functional when productive rearrangements were above 56.7%, and segregating when the standard deviation between donors exceeded 5%. A statistical classification framework was built to diagnose cytomegalovirus status from the catalog of TCR beta chain sequences. V and J gene assignment, in a later analysis, came from comparing TCR nucleotide sequences with IMGT/GENE-DB human TR gene sequences. The TCRdist pipeline was used in a later analysis to assign CDR3 sequences and most-parsimonious VDJ recombination scenarios. In a later analysis, every TCR beta chain was defined by the combination of its CDR3 amino acid sequence and its V-gene family, and reads without a unique V-gene family were dropped. A later analysis removed 450 to 600 highly shared, low-generation-probability nucleotide sequences to deal with suspected cross-contamination and a sequencing artifact. A later analysis calculated a clonal expansion index for each public chain from normalized within-repertoire ranks of inferred template counts. A later analysis computed generation probabilities with a VDJ recombination model fitted to out-of-frame rearrangements, and checked the results against IGoR. In a later analysis, hypergeometric tests were used to score TCR-TCR, TCR-HLA and TCR-CMV co-occurrence, with a repertoire-size bias correction applied to TCR pairs. In a later analysis, false discovery rates were estimated by permuting HLA or CMV assignments 20 times. In a later analysis, co-occurring TCRs were grouped using DBSCAN, and TCRdist sequence similarity was added for clustering within HLA-allele-positive subsets. Repertoires with fewer than 30,000 or more than 120,000 public chains, plus five repertoires with anomalous nucleotide sharing, were excluded from co-occurrence clustering. TCRdb provides this immuneACCESS table in a form limited to in-frame rearrangements. Some clones are lacking; in checked studies, under half of them reflect an unresolved V gene, and why the rest are absent is not known. The V and J calls and clone size are taken from that table; D and trimming were inferred from the DNA. Counted in this sample were approximately 110,000 clones; 60% to 75% of them appeared once. The ten largest clones take up roughly 4% of the sample.

A word on this clone: Its binding antigen is unknown. No base quality values were provided; no much bigger clone lies one nucleotide off.

The cohort consisted of more than 650 healthy bone marrow donors. At the time of sampling, all cohort members were nominally healthy, though unrecorded immune exposures were likely present. The donor tested CMV seropositive, placing the donor among the approximately 290 seropositive members of the cohort. Each donor provided a peripheral blood sample, and peripheral blood mononuclear cells were used for TCR beta sequencing. The Qiagen DNeasy Blood Extraction Kit was used to extract genomic DNA from the blood cell samples. The rearranged segments are TRBV18 and TRBJ2-4; confidence is insufficient to name the D gene. The material sequenced was PBMCs. The TCR was taken from a woman between 50 and 59 years old in good health and CMV-seropositive. The CDR3 here reads CASPSSPPSILAKNIQYF. The DNA sequence is as follows: TGTGCCAGCCCAAGCTCACCACCGTCTATCCTAGCCAAAAACATTCAGTACTTC.